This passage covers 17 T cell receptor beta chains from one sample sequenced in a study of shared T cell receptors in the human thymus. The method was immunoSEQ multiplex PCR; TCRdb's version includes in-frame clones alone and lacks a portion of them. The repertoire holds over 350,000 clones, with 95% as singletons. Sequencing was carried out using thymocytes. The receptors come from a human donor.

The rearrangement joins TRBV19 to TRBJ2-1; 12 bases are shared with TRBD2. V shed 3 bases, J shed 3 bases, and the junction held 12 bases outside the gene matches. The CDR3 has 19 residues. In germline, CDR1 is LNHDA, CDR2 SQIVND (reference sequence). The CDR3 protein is CASSIGKVLLAGGYNEQFF. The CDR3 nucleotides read TGTGCCAGTAGTATCGGGAAAGTCCTACTAGCGGGAGGCTACAATGAGCAGTTCTTC.

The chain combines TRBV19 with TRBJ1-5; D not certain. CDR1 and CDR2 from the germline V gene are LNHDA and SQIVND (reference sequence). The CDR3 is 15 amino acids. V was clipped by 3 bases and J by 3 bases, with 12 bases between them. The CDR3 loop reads CASSILTTNNQPQHF. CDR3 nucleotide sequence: TGTGCCAGTAGTATCCTGACAACGAACAATCAGCCCCAGCATTTT.

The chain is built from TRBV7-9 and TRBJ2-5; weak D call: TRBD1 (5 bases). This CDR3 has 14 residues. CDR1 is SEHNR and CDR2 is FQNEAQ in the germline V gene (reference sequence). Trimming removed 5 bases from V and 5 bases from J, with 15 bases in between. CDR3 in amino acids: CASSPIPKGETQYF. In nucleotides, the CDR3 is TGTGCCAGCAGCCCGATACCGAAGGGGGAGACCCAGTACTTC.

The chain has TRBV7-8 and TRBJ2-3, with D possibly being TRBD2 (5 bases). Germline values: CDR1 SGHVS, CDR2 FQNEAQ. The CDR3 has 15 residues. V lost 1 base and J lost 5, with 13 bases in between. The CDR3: CASSLGLAPGDTQYF. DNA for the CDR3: TGTGCCAGCAGCTTAGGGCTAGCCCCAGGAGATACGCAGTATTTT.

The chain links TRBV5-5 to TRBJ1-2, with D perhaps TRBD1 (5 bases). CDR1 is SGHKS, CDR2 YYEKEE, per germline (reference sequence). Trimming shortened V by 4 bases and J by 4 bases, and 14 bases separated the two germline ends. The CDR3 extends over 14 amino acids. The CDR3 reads CASSINVTGYGYTF. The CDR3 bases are TGTGCCAGCAGCATAAACGTAACAGGCTATGGCTACACCTTC.

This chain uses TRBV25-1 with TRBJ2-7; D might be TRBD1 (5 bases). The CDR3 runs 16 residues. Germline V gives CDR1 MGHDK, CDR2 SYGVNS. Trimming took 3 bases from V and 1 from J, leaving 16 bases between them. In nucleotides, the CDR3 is TGTGCCAGCAGTGACCCCGACAGAAAGGATTCCTACGAGCAGTACTTC. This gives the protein CASSDPDRKDSYEQYF.

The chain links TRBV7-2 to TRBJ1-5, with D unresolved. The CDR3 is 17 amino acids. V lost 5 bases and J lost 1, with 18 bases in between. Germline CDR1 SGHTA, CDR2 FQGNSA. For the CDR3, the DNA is TGTGCCAGCAGCCCTAACAAGAAACCTAGGAGCAATCAGCCCCAGCATTTT. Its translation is CASSPNKKPRSNQPQHF.

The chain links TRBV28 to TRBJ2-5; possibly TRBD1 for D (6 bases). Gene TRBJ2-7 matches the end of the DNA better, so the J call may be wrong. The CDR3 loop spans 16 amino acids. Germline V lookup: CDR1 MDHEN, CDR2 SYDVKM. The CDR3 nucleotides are TGTGCCAGCAGTTTTGGAGATCAGGGGCAGGTCCACGAGCAGTACTTC. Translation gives CASSFGDQGQVHEQYF.

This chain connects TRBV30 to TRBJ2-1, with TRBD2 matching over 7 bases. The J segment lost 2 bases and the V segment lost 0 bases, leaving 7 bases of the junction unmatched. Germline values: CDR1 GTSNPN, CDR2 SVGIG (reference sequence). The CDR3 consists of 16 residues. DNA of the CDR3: TGTGCCTGGAGTGTACGGGGCGGGGGAACCTACAATGAGCAGTTCTTC. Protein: CAWSVRGGGTYNEQFF.

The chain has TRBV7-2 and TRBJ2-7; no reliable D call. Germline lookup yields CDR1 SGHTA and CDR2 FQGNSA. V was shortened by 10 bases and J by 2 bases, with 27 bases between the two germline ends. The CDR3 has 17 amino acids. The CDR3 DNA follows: TGTGCCACCGAGATCATAAGTTCGTTGACCGTTACCTACGAGCAGTACTTC. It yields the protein CATEIISSLTVTYEQYF.

This CDR3 reads CASSYWDRPPSNQPQHF. CDR3 DNA sequence: TGTGCCAGTAGTTATTGGGACAGGCCCCCTAGCAATCAGCCCCAGCATTTT. The chain joins TRBV19 to TRBJ1-5, with 8 bases that match TRBD1. With 5 bases clipped from V and 0 bases from J, the junction kept 9 bases outside the gene matches. The CDR3 length is 17 residues. The germline CDR1 and CDR2 sequences are LNHDA and SQIVND (reference sequence).

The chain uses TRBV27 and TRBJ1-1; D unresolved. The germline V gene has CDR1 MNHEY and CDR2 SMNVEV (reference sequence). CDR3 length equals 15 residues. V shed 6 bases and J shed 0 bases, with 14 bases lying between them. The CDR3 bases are TGTGCCAGCAGGTATAGCCCCCGGCTGAACACTGAAGCTTTCTTT. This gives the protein CASRYSPRLNTEAFF.

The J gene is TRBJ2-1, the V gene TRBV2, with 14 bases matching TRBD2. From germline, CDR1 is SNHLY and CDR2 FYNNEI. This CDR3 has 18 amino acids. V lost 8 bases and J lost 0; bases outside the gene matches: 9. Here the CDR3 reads CASDRTSGRPGSYNEQFF. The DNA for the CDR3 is TGTGCCAGCGATCGGACTAGCGGGAGGCCTGGCTCCTACAATGAGCAGTTCTTC.

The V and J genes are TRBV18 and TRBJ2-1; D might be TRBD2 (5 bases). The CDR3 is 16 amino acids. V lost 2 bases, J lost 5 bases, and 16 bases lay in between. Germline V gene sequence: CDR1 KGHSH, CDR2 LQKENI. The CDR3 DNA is TGTGCCAGCTCACCAGAAGAGGGTACTAGAGACAATGAGCAGTTCTTC. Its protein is CASSPEEGTRDNEQFF.

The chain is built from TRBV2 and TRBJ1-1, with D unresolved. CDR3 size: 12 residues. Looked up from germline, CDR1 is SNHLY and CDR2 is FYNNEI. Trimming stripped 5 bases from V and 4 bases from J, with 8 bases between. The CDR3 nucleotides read TGTGCCAGCAGTCCCACGGTCACTGAAGCTTTCTTT. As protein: CASSPTVTEAFF.

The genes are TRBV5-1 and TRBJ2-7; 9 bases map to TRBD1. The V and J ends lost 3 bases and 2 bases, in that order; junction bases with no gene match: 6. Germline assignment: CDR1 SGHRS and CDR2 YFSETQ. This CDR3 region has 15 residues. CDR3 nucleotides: TGCGCCAGCAGCTACGGACAGGGGAGGACCTACGAGCAGTACTTC. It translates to CASSYGQGRTYEQYF.

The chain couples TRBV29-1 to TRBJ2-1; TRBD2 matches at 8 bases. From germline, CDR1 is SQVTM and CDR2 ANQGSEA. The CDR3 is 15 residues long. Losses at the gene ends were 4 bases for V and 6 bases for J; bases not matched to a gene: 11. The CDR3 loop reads CSVVSAGGFSNEQFF. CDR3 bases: TGCAGCGTTGTTTCTGCGGGGGGCTTCAGCAATGAGCAGTTCTTC.